The 22 T cell receptor beta chains given below trace back to one sample, sequenced in a study of blood T cell repertoires in COVID-19. Method: immunoSEQ multiplex PCR; TCRdb's copy keeps in-frame clones and lacks some. The sample holds roughly 63,000 clones, over 80% seen once. Input material: peripheral blood. The receptors here all came from a human donor in a cohort sampled during active COVID-19.

This clone was observed at least ten times. The chain is built from TRBV30 and TRBJ2-6, with 11 nucleotides matching TRBD1. This CDR3 has 16 amino acids. Germline loops: CDR1 GTSNPN, CDR2 SVGIG (reference sequence). J was trimmed by 2 bases and V by 4 bases; bases with no gene match: 4. In nucleotides, the CDR3 is TGTGCCTGGACCTGGACAGGGGGCACTGGGGCCAACGTCCTGACTTTC. This codes for CAWTWTGGTGANVLTF.

This chain uses TRBV24-1 with TRBJ2-2; TRBD2 might be the D (5 bases). In germline, CDR1 is KGHDR, CDR2 SFDVKD. Trimming removed 9 bases at V and 3 bases at J, with 16 bases between. There are 15 residues in the CDR3. CDR3 residues: CATGPYGGDTGELFF. CDR3 bases: TGTGCCACCGGACCCTATGGAGGCGACACCGGGGAGCTGTTTTTT.

The genes are TRBV7-9 and TRBJ1-2; tentatively, D is TRBD1 (5 bases). The CDR3 totals 14 residues. Germline V gene lookup returns CDR1 SEHNR and CDR2 FQNEAQ (reference sequence). The V gene lost 2 bases and the J gene lost 5 bases, with 12 bases spanning the gap. The CDR3 DNA reads TGTGCCAGCAGCTTACCGGGGCGGGAGTATGGCTACACCTTC. Amino acid sequence: CASSLPGREYGYTF.

The chain recombines TRBV28 with TRBJ1-2; 9 bases agree with TRBD1. The CDR3 length is 16 residues. The ends lost 6 bases at V and 5 bases at J; junction bases unmatched: 13. Germline V CDR1 and CDR2: MDHEN, SYDVKM. CDR3 sequence reads: CASSQSGTGPSYGYTF. In DNA form, the CDR3 reads TGTGCCAGCAGCCAATCCGGGACAGGGCCATCTTATGGCTACACCTTC.

The chain links TRBV7-2 to TRBJ2-1, with TRBD2 identical over 8 bases. Germline values: CDR1 SGHTA, CDR2 FQGNSA. The CDR3 has 13 amino acids. The ends lost 4 bases at V and 13 bases at J; junction bases unmatched: 9. CDR3 nucleotide sequence: TGTGCCAGCAGCTCCACCCCCGGGACTAGTCAGTTCTTC. The encoded protein is CASSSTPGTSQFF. Combining the CDR3 with reference TRBV7-2 and TRBJ2-1 gives the whole variable domain GAGVSQSPSNKVTEKGKDVELRCDPISGHTALYWYRQSLGQGLEFLIYFQGNSAPDKSGLPSDRFSAERTGGSVSTLTIQRTQQEDSAVYLCASSSTPGTSQFFGPGTRLTVL.

The V and J genes are TRBV7-2 and TRBJ2-7; TRBD2 agrees at 9 bases. Germline trimming cut 3 bases from V and 4 bases from J; bases unmatched to any gene: 4. This CDR3 has 14 residues. The V gene's germline CDR1 is SGHTA and CDR2 FQGNSA. The CDR3, as DNA: TGTGCCAGCAGCTTCATAGCGGGAGTATACGAGCAGTACTTC. This encodes CASSFIAGVYEQYF.

The table lists this clone with a count of one. The gene calls are TRBV30 and TRBJ1-4; 9 bases are a match to TRBD1. The CDR3 has 14 amino acids. CDR1 is GTSNPN, CDR2 SVGIG, per germline (reference sequence). The V gene end was trimmed by 4 bases and the J gene end by 6 bases; junction bases not matched to a gene: 6. The CDR3 bases are TGTGCCTGGACGGCGGGACAGGGTTATGAAAAACTGTTTTTT. The encoded protein is CAWTAGQGYEKLFF.

The chain combines TRBV28 with TRBJ1-2, with D tentatively TRBD1 (6 bases). The CDR3 is made up of 13 amino acids. CDR1 is MDHEN, CDR2 SYDVKM, per germline. Trimming cost V 7 bases and J 8 bases, with 17 bases left between them. The CDR3 loop is CASTPTGKRGYTF. In nucleotides, the CDR3 is TGTGCCAGCACCCCTACAGGGAAGAGGGGCTACACCTTC.

This sequence joins TRBV30 and TRBJ1-4, with 11 bases aligning to TRBD1. This CDR3 has 15 amino acids. Losses at the gene ends were 0 bases for V and 8 bases for J; bases not matched to a gene: 5. Looked up from germline, CDR1 is GTSNPN and CDR2 is SVGIG (reference sequence). The CDR3 DNA follows: TGTGCCTGGAGTGTTACCGGGACAGGGGGAGAAAAACTGTTTTTT. Translating gives CAWSVTGTGGEKLFF. The full variable domain, with the rest looked up from reference TRBV30 and TRBJ1-4, is SQTIHQWPATLVQPVGSPLSLECTVEGTSNPNLYWYRQAAGRGLQLLFYSVGIGQISSEVPQNLSASRPQDRQFILSSKKLLLSDSGFYLCAWSVTGTGGEKLFFGSGTQLSVL.

This chain connects TRBV3-1 (or the pseudogene TRBV3-2) to TRBJ2-7, with a weak D call TRBD1 (6 bases). Trimming took off 1 base at V and 3 bases at J, with 10 bases between the two ends. The CDR3 totals 14 residues. In germline, CDR1 is LGHDT, CDR2 YNNKEL (reference sequence). CDR3: CASSQGQVLYEQYF. DNA of the CDR3: TGTGCCAGCAGCCAAGGACAGGTCCTCTACGAGCAGTACTTC.

The chain uses TRBV5-1 and TRBJ2-1, with 14 positions matching TRBD2. CDR1 SGHRS and CDR2 YFSETQ come from the germline V gene. CDR3 length equals 16 residues. Losses at the gene ends were 3 bases for V and 4 bases for J; bases not matched to a gene: 3. The CDR3 is CASSWGLAGEYNEQFF. In nucleotides, the CDR3 is TGCGCCAGCAGCTGGGGACTAGCGGGAGAGTACAATGAGCAGTTCTTC.

The V and J genes are TRBV6-1 and TRBJ2-6; TRBD2 is a possible D gene (5 bases). Germline V gene data show CDR1 as MNHNS and CDR2 as SASEGT. This CDR3 is 16 amino acids long. The V and J ends lost 4 bases and 0 bases respectively, with 10 bases between them. Here the CDR3 reads CASSGRSSSGANVLTF. The CDR3 nucleotides read TGTGCCAGCAGTGGGAGGTCTTCCTCTGGGGCCAACGTCCTGACTTTC.

The chain links TRBV28 to TRBJ2-7; 8 bases line up with TRBD2. V was clipped by 3 bases and J by 12 bases; unmatched bases: 10. Germline CDR1 MDHEN, CDR2 SYDVKM. CDR3 size: 13 residues. CDR3 in DNA: TGTGCCAGCAGTTTTAACGGGGGGGTGGTTCTGTACTTC. Protein: CASSFNGGVVLYF. The whole variable domain, filled in from reference TRBV28 and TRBJ2-7, reads DVKVTQSSRYLVKRTGEKVFLECVQDMDHENMFWYRQDPGLGLRLIYFSYDVKMKEKGDIPEGYSVSREKKERFSLILESASTNQTSMYLCASSFNGGVVLYFGPGTRLTVT.

In this sample, this clone turned up a few times. A read error may produce the germline difference seen at one junction end. The chain uses TRBV27 and TRBJ1-2, with a possible D match to TRBD1 (6 bases). The CDR3 length is 14 residues. Per germline, CDR1 MNHEY and CDR2 SMNVEV (reference sequence). This chain's CDR3 is CASSLAGASDLLNF. The CDR3 DNA is TGTGCCAGCAGTTTAGCAGGGGCCTCCGATCTGTTGAACTTC.

The chain is built from TRBV6-5 and TRBJ2-7; 8 nucleotides agree with TRBD1. V shed 0 bases, J shed 3 bases, and the junction held 4 bases outside the gene matches. Germline CDR1 is MNHEY and CDR2 is SVGAGI. The CDR3 is 15 residues long. The CDR3 DNA reads TGTGCCAGCAGTTACTCTAACAGGGGGGTCTACGAGCAGTACTTC. Its translation: CASSYSNRGVYEQYF.

This rearrangement joins TRBV7-2 to TRBJ2-3, with D possibly TRBD2 on 6 matching bases. V shed 5 bases and J shed 0 bases, with 9 bases lying between them. This CDR3 is built from 14 residues. Germline V gene data show CDR1 as SGHTA and CDR2 as FQGNSA. The CDR3 here is CASSRSGSTDTQYF. CDR3 DNA: TGTGCCAGCAGCCGCAGCGGGAGCACAGATACGCAGTATTTT.

The gene calls are TRBV9 and TRBJ1-6; D possibly corresponds to TRBD1 (6 bases). V was cut by 4 bases and J by 3 bases, with 17 bases left in between. There are 17 residues in the CDR3. CDR1 is SGDLS, CDR2 YYNGEE, per germline. The CDR3: CASSPDEGTLYNSPLHF. The DNA for the CDR3 is TGTGCCAGCAGCCCCGATGAGGGGACACTCTATAATTCACCCCTCCACTTT.

The V call is TRBV15, the J call TRBJ1-6, with D possibly TRBD1 on 5 matching bases. Looked up from germline, CDR1 is LNHNV and CDR2 is YYDKDF (reference sequence). Trimming stripped 5 bases from V and 10 bases from J, with 15 bases between. The CDR3 length is 14 residues. In DNA form, the CDR3 reads TGTGCCACCAGCCCCGGGCAGGGTGGCTCACCCCTCCACTTT. Encoded protein: CATSPGQGGSPLHF.

This clone appeared a single time. The rearrangement links TRBV2 to TRBJ2-3; 11 bases match TRBD2. The V gene end was trimmed by 7 bases and the J gene end by 4 bases; junction bases not matched to a gene: 7. The germline V gene encodes CDR1 SNHLY and CDR2 FYNNEI. CDR3 length: 15 amino acids. CDR3 in DNA: TGTGCCAGCATCCGACTAGCGGGGACCGCAGATACGCAGTATTTT. Protein: CASIRLAGTADTQYF.

The chain recombines TRBV2 with TRBJ2-1; TRBD2 agrees at 8 bases. This CDR3 is built from 14 residues. Per the germline V gene, CDR1 is SNHLY and CDR2 is FYNNEI. Germline trimming cut 4 bases from V and 8 bases from J; bases unmatched to any gene: 7. CDR3 region: CASSVKREKHEQFF. The DNA for the CDR3 is TGTGCCAGCAGTGTGAAGCGGGAGAAGCATGAGCAGTTCTTC.

This chain links TRBV25-1 with TRBJ2-7; maybe TRBD1 (5 bases). The CDR3 is 13 amino acids. Germline lookup yields CDR1 MGHDK and CDR2 SYGVNS. V gave up 10 bases and J gave up 5 bases, with 18 bases separating them. CDR3 nucleotide sequence: TGTGCCACCTCCGCAGGGATTTTCAACGAGCAGTACTTC. Residues: CATSAGIFNEQYF.

The CDR3 bases are TGTGCCAGCAGCCCTCAAAGCGGCACAGATACGCAGTATTTT. Translated: CASSPQSGTDTQYF. The chain couples TRBV5-4 to TRBJ2-3; no clear D. Trimming removed 4 bases at V and 1 base at J, with 10 bases between. This CDR3 has 14 residues. Germline V CDR1 and CDR2: SGHNT, YYREEE (reference sequence).